This record concerns one T cell receptor beta chain sequence. Its target is unknown. Germline lookup yields CDR1 MDHEN and CDR2 SYDVKM. The CDR3 has 14 amino acids. V lost 7 bases, J lost 4 bases, and 13 bases lay in between. The data are from a study of blood T cells in healthy people across ages. Study-level background: When template switching was applied, about one barcoded beta molecule was captured per two T cells. Study findings and constraints: Using unsorted PBMCs precluded a conclusive naive versus antigen-experienced comparison. Per million T cells, TCR beta diversity dropped about linearly as age rose.

Using a J-beta primer mix together with a sample-barcoded 5' primer, a second PCR was run for about 6 to 11 cycles. Each cDNA molecule, via a template-switch adaptor with 12 random nucleotides, was tagged. TCRdb redid the calling of the 5' RACE reads with MiXCR, one entry per CDR3 protein. The data show around 800,000 distinct CDR3 sequences, under 55% seen once. Sequencing was done on a sample of blood. This clonotype was sampled from a man aged 60 to 69 in good health. The chain has TRBV28 and TRBJ2-2, with D possibly being TRBD1 (5 bases). The CDR3 DNA reads TGTGCCAGCAAGTGGGGCCAACTCACCGGGGAGCTGTTTTTT. Its translation is CASKWGQLTGELFF.